A selection of T cell receptor beta chains follows, all from one sample in a study of human T cells and chemical hapten exposure. TCRdb independently ran MiXCR on the RACE reads; one entry per CDR3 protein. The sample has 300,000 to 450,000 distinct CDR3 sequences, approximately 5.8% seen once; the top ten hold about 8.2%. Sample: whole blood, taken in connection with sensitization to the hapten diphenylcyclopropenone (DPC). These receptors all stem from a woman aged 18-29 years with alopecia areata. Some clones in this sample may be carry-over from other donors' samples. Both conserved end residues are part of each CDR3. Each record gives: J gene, clone size, V gene, D gene, CDR3 DNA, CDR3 protein. D genes are given only for firm matches. Rows may omit the clone size; those that give it use once, few, many or a size class.

j_gene: TRBJ2-4; abundance: many; v_gene: TRBV6-2/TRBV6-3; d_gene: .; CDR3nt: TGTGCCAGCACTCAGGGATGGGAGGCCAAAAACATTCAGTACTTC; CDR3aa: CASTQGWEAKNIQYF
j_gene: TRBJ2-1; abundance: many; v_gene: TRBV6-1; d_gene: TRBD2; CDR3nt: TGTGCCAGCGAGGAGCGGGGGGATCACAATGAGCAGTTCTTC; CDR3aa: CASEERGDHNEQFF
j_gene: TRBJ2-7; abundance: .; v_gene: TRBV6-5; d_gene: TRBD2; CDR3nt: TGTGCCAGCAGTTACTCCTGGGGGACTAGCGGGCTCTCGGGGGAGCAGTACTTC; CDR3aa: CASSYSWGTSGLSGEQYF
j_gene: TRBJ1-5; abundance: many; v_gene: TRBV3-1; d_gene: .; CDR3nt: TGTGCCAGCAGCCAAGGAAATTTCTATGGGAACGTACCATCTCATTTT; CDR3aa: CASSQGNFYGNVPSHF
j_gene: TRBJ2-1; abundance: .; v_gene: TRBV2; d_gene: .; CDR3nt: TGTGCCAGCAGGTTCCCCCGGGGTAGCTCCTACAATGAGCAGTTCTTC; CDR3aa: CASRFPRGSSYNEQFF
j_gene: TRBJ2-3; abundance: .; v_gene: TRBV28; d_gene: .; CDR3nt: TGTGCCAGCAGCGGGACCACAGATACGCAGTATTTT; CDR3aa: CASSGTTDTQYF
j_gene: TRBJ1-3; abundance: many; v_gene: TRBV6-6; d_gene: .; CDR3nt: TGTGCCAGCAGTTATGATACGGGGTCTGGAAACACCATATATTTT; CDR3aa: CASSYDTGSGNTIYF
j_gene: TRBJ2-3; abundance: .; v_gene: TRBV12-3/TRBV12-4; d_gene: .; CDR3nt: TGTGCCAGCACCGGTCTTAGCACAGATACGCAGTATTTT; CDR3aa: CASTGLSTDTQYF
j_gene: TRBJ2-6; abundance: many; v_gene: TRBV7-2; d_gene: .; CDR3nt: TGTGCCAGCAGCTTGGGGCCCGCAGGGTCTGGGGCCAACGTCCTGACTTTC; CDR3aa: CASSLGPAGSGANVLTF
j_gene: TRBJ2-6; abundance: many; v_gene: TRBV6-1; d_gene: TRBD1; CDR3nt: TGTGCCACGGGGGACAGGGTATTAGGTGCTGGGGCCAACGTCCTGACTTTC; CDR3aa: CATGDRVLGAGANVLTF
j_gene: TRBJ2-1; abundance: .; v_gene: TRBV12-3/TRBV12-4; d_gene: .; CDR3nt: TGTGCCAGCACCACCCGGTGGGGTTGGGACACCGAAAGCTCCTACAATGAGCAGTTCTTC; CDR3aa: CASTTRWGWDTESSYNEQFF
j_gene: TRBJ1-5; abundance: many; v_gene: TRBV3-1; d_gene: .; CDR3nt: TGTGCCAGCAGCCCTACTTGGGGTACCAGGGTGCCCCAGCATTTT; CDR3aa: CASSPTWGTRVPQHF
j_gene: TRBJ2-5; abundance: many; v_gene: TRBV2; d_gene: TRBD2; CDR3nt: TGTGCCAGCAGTGTCGGCGGGGGAGAGACCCAGTACTTC; CDR3aa: CASSVGGGETQYF
j_gene: TRBJ1-5; abundance: .; v_gene: TRBV4-3; d_gene: .; CDR3nt: TGCGCCAGCAGCCAAGGGACGGAGTTACATCAGCCCCAGCATTTT; CDR3aa: CASSQGTELHQPQHF
j_gene: TRBJ2-1; abundance: .; v_gene: TRBV12-5; d_gene: TRBD2; CDR3nt: TGTGCTAGTGGCCCCCCGCGGGGGGGCATCGATGAGCAGTTCTTC; CDR3aa: CASGPPRGGIDEQFF
j_gene: TRBJ1-2; abundance: .; v_gene: TRBV29-1; d_gene: TRBD1; CDR3nt: TGCAGCGTTGAAGACCAACCGGGACAGACTAACTATGGCTACACCTTC; CDR3aa: CSVEDQPGQTNYGYTF
j_gene: TRBJ1-5; abundance: few; v_gene: TRBV14; d_gene: .; CDR3nt: TGTGCCAGCAGCCAGGGGATGAATCAGCCCCAGCATTTT; CDR3aa: CASSQGMNQPQHF
j_gene: TRBJ1-3; abundance: many; v_gene: TRBV7-2; d_gene: .; CDR3nt: TGTGCCAGCAGCCCGGGACCGACCCCGCCAAACACCATATATTTT; CDR3aa: CASSPGPTPPNTIYF
j_gene: TRBJ1-1; abundance: many; v_gene: TRBV6-2/TRBV6-3; d_gene: .; CDR3nt: TGTGCCAGCAGCCCCTCTGGCAGGGGGAACACTGAAGCTTTCTTT; CDR3aa: CASSPSGRGNTEAFF
j_gene: TRBJ1-2; abundance: .; v_gene: TRBV7-2; d_gene: .; CDR3nt: TGTGCCAGCAGCGCAAACAGGGAGAGCTATGGCTACACCTTC; CDR3aa: CASSANRESYGYTF
j_gene: TRBJ1-3; abundance: .; v_gene: TRBV7-2; d_gene: .; CDR3nt: TGTGCCAGCAGCTTCGCAAGACACTCTGGAAACACCATATATTTT; CDR3aa: CASSFARHSGNTIYF
j_gene: TRBJ1-5; abundance: .; v_gene: TRBV6-1; d_gene: .; CDR3nt: TGTGCCAGCAGTGAGCGGGCAGACAATCAGCCCCAGCATTTT; CDR3aa: CASSERADNQPQHF
j_gene: TRBJ1-3; abundance: few; v_gene: TRBV4-3; d_gene: .; CDR3nt: TGCGCCAGCAGCCAAGATTTGAAGACAGGCCCCCTCTCTGGAAACACCATATATTTT; CDR3aa: CASSQDLKTGPLSGNTIYF
j_gene: TRBJ2-3; abundance: .; v_gene: TRBV4-1; d_gene: TRBD1; CDR3nt: TGCGCCAGCAGCCAGGCAACGACAGGGGTACGCACAGATACGCAGTATTTT; CDR3aa: CASSQATTGVRTDTQYF
j_gene: TRBJ1-4; abundance: .; v_gene: TRBV27; d_gene: .; CDR3nt: TGTGCCAGCAGTTCCCCGGGGAGGCTTGGTGAAAAACTGTTTTTT; CDR3aa: CASSSPGRLGEKLFF
j_gene: TRBJ2-3; abundance: few; v_gene: TRBV7-9; d_gene: .; CDR3nt: TGTGCCATTGGCCAGCTGGATACGCAGTATTTT; CDR3aa: CAIGQLDTQYF
j_gene: TRBJ2-3; abundance: many; v_gene: TRBV29-1; d_gene: TRBD2; CDR3nt: TGCAGCGCCAGCCTCTTTAGCGGGGACACAGATACGCAGTATTTT; CDR3aa: CSASLFSGDTDTQYF
j_gene: TRBJ1-2; abundance: many; v_gene: TRBV29-1; d_gene: .; CDR3nt: TGCAGCGTTGGGGGGACGGAGAGCTATGGCTACACCTTC; CDR3aa: CSVGGTESYGYTF
j_gene: TRBJ2-2; abundance: many; v_gene: TRBV10-3; d_gene: .; CDR3nt: TGTGCCATCAGTGAACTAGACGGGAACACCGGGGAGCTGTTTTTT; CDR3aa: CAISELDGNTGELFF
j_gene: TRBJ2-1; abundance: .; v_gene: TRBV5-1; d_gene: .; CDR3nt: TGCGCCAGCAGCCTTAGCGGCGCATCCTACAATGAGCAGTTCTTC; CDR3aa: CASSLSGASYNEQFF
j_gene: TRBJ2-7; abundance: .; v_gene: TRBV6-5; d_gene: .; CDR3nt: TGTGCCAGCAGGGGAGTATCCCATTACGAGCAGTACTTC; CDR3aa: CASRGVSHYEQYF
j_gene: TRBJ1-1; abundance: .; v_gene: TRBV14; d_gene: .; CDR3nt: TGTGCCAGCAGCCAGCTAGCCGGGGCTGAAGCTTTCTTT; CDR3aa: CASSQLAGAEAFF
j_gene: TRBJ1-2; abundance: many; v_gene: TRBV12-3/TRBV12-4; d_gene: .; CDR3nt: TGTGCCAGCATTCGGGACCGACACTATGGCTACACCTTC; CDR3aa: CASIRDRHYGYTF
j_gene: TRBJ2-3; abundance: many; v_gene: TRBV2; d_gene: .; CDR3nt: TGTGCCAGCAGTGAAGACGGGCAGGGGGGTGTAGGGCAGTATTTT; CDR3aa: CASSEDGQGGVGQYF
j_gene: TRBJ1-5; abundance: few; v_gene: TRBV6-5; d_gene: .; CDR3nt: TGTGCCAGCAGTTATTCCTACGGGGATCAGCCCCAGCATTTT; CDR3aa: CASSYSYGDQPQHF
j_gene: TRBJ1-1; abundance: .; v_gene: TRBV18; d_gene: .; CDR3nt: TGTGCCAGCACCTCATCCGACACTGAAGCTTTCTTT; CDR3aa: CASTSSDTEAFF
j_gene: TRBJ1-5; abundance: many; v_gene: TRBV3-1; d_gene: TRBD1; CDR3nt: TGTGCCAGCAGCCAAGGATACAGGGGCCAGCCCCAGCATTTT; CDR3aa: CASSQGYRGQPQHF
j_gene: TRBJ2-7; abundance: few; v_gene: TRBV10-3; d_gene: .; CDR3nt: TGTGCCATCAGTGGAGAGGCAGAGGACGAGCAGTACTTC; CDR3aa: CAISGEAEDEQYF
j_gene: TRBJ1-5; abundance: many; v_gene: TRBV21-1; d_gene: .; CDR3nt: TGTGCCAGCAGCAAAGTGACCAGGGATGATAGCAATCAGCCCCAGCATTTT; CDR3aa: CASSKVTRDDSNQPQHF
j_gene: TRBJ1-1; abundance: few; v_gene: TRBV9; d_gene: .; CDR3nt: TGTGCCAGCAGCGTCGAGGACACTGAAGCTTTCTTT; CDR3aa: CASSVEDTEAFF
j_gene: TRBJ2-3; abundance: few; v_gene: TRBV27; d_gene: .; CDR3nt: TGTGCCAGCAGTTTATCTTCTCTATCCCGCACGGATACGCAGTATTTT; CDR3aa: CASSLSSLSRTDTQYF
j_gene: TRBJ2-4; abundance: many; v_gene: TRBV4-3; d_gene: .; CDR3nt: TGCGCCAGCAGCCAAGAAGGACAGACCAAAAACATTCAGTACTTC; CDR3aa: CASSQEGQTKNIQYF
j_gene: TRBJ2-1; abundance: few; v_gene: TRBV3-1; d_gene: TRBD2; CDR3nt: TGTGCCAGCAGACCAAGAATAAGCTTAGCGGGGGATGATGAGCAGTTCTTC; CDR3aa: CASRPRISLAGDDEQFF
j_gene: TRBJ1-2; abundance: many; v_gene: TRBV4-1; d_gene: .; CDR3nt: TGCGCCAGCAGCCAAGTAGTGCTTGACTATGGCTACACCTTC; CDR3aa: CASSQVVLDYGYTF
j_gene: TRBJ2-2; abundance: .; v_gene: TRBV7-9; d_gene: TRBD1; CDR3nt: TGTGCCAGCTTTATGACAGGGGTCGACGGGGAGCTGTTTTTT; CDR3aa: CASFMTGVDGELFF
j_gene: TRBJ2-7; abundance: many; v_gene: TRBV9; d_gene: .; CDR3nt: TGTGCCAGCAGCGTAGGTTCAGGGCCCGAGCAGTACTTC; CDR3aa: CASSVGSGPEQYF
j_gene: TRBJ1-5; abundance: many; v_gene: TRBV12-3/TRBV12-4; d_gene: .; CDR3nt: TGTGCCAGCAGTTTTGGTCGGGAGAGCGATCAGCCCCAGCATTTT; CDR3aa: CASSFGRESDQPQHF
j_gene: TRBJ2-7; abundance: few; v_gene: TRBV6-1; d_gene: TRBD1; CDR3nt: TGTGCCAGCAGGGCGACAGGGGCCTCCTACGAGCAGTACTTC; CDR3aa: CASRATGASYEQYF
j_gene: TRBJ2-5; abundance: few; v_gene: TRBV6-2/TRBV6-3; d_gene: TRBD1; CDR3nt: TGTGCCAGCAGTCCCTCCGACAGGGCCACCGAAGAGACCCAGTACTTC; CDR3aa: CASSPSDRATEETQYF
j_gene: TRBJ1-2; abundance: .; v_gene: TRBV12-3/TRBV12-4; d_gene: TRBD1; CDR3nt: TGTGCCAGCAGCCACGTTAACCGGGACAGTCTTAACTATGGCTACACCTTC; CDR3aa: CASSHVNRDSLNYGYTF
j_gene: TRBJ2-1; abundance: many; v_gene: TRBV24-1; d_gene: TRBD2; CDR3nt: TGTGCCACCAGTGATCCGACTAGCGGGTTTAGTAATGAGCAGTTCTTC; CDR3aa: CATSDPTSGFSNEQFF
j_gene: TRBJ2-7; abundance: many; v_gene: TRBV20-1; d_gene: TRBD1; CDR3nt: TGCAGTGCTGAGCCCCGGGACAGGGGTTTCTACGAGCAGTACTTC; CDR3aa: CSAEPRDRGFYEQYF
j_gene: TRBJ1-1; abundance: .; v_gene: TRBV5-1; d_gene: .; CDR3nt: TGCGCCAGCAGCCCCGAGGAGAGGACTGAAGCTTTCTTT; CDR3aa: CASSPEERTEAFF
j_gene: TRBJ2-5; abundance: few; v_gene: TRBV7-2; d_gene: .; CDR3nt: TGTGCCAGCAGCCCAATCCCATTGATCCAAGAGACCCAGTACTTC; CDR3aa: CASSPIPLIQETQYF